Listed here is a single TCR beta chain. As yet, its antigen is unknown. The data are from a study of vaccination and CD4 T cells after COVID-19. Treatment here: roughly nine-day PBMC culture with coronavirus spike peptide pools or control peptides (ViraFEST assay). Trimming took 8 bases from V and 4 from J, leaving 13 bases between them. The CDR3 is made up of 13 amino acids. The germline CDR1 and CDR2 sequences are SNHLY and FYNNEI. Sequencing of DNA taken from cultured CD4+ T cells relied on the Oncomine TCR Beta short-read assay. Each CDR3 protein is one row after TCRdb ran MiXCR on the PCR reads. Of about 8,000 distinct CDR3 sequences in the sample, roughly half were seen once.

The clonotype comes from a human donor who had recovered from COVID-19. The sequenced material came from CD4+ T cells from blood, cultured in vitro. The V call is TRBV2, the J call TRBJ2-3; D might be TRBD1 or TRBD2, each matching 7 bases. This CDR3 reads CASVPGGADTQYF. The CDR3 DNA reads TGTGCCAGCGTCCCAGGGGGGGCAGATACGCAGTATTTT.